The 14 T cell receptor beta chains presented below share a single source sample, sequenced in a study of CDR3 diversity in severe acne. TCRdb fed the PCR reads into MiXCR, producing one record per CDR3 protein. Altogether approximately 84,000 distinct CDR3 sequences are present, 45% to 55% being singletons, with the ten largest covering around 15%. The sequenced sample was blood. These receptors were collected from a male donor in good health, without acne.

The CDR3 sequence: CSVDNYGYTF. CDR3 bases: TGCAGCGTTGATAACTATGGCTACACCTTC. This rearrangement joins TRBV29-1 to TRBJ1-2; D remains ambiguous. Germline V gives CDR1 SQVTM, CDR2 ANQGSEA. Deletions cut 3 bases from V and 1 base from J, with 0 bases between. This CDR3 comprises 10 residues.

The chain uses TRBV19 and TRBJ2-7; TRBD1 matches 7 bases. CDR1 LNHDA and CDR2 SQIVND come from the germline V gene (reference sequence). The CDR3 covers 15 residues. Trimming took 4 bases from V and 0 from J; bases not matched to a gene: 6. The CDR3 reads CASSTGTVSSYEQYF. The CDR3 DNA reads TGTGCCAGTAGTACCGGGACAGTAAGCTCCTACGAGCAGTACTTC.

The chain joins TRBV5-1 to TRBJ2-7, with 11 bases identical to TRBD1. Trimming cost V 5 bases and J 0 bases; bases outside gene matches: 4. Germline V gene data show CDR1 as SGHRS and CDR2 as YFSETQ. The CDR3 spans 15 residues. CDR3 coding DNA: TGCGCCAGCAGGGACAGGGGGCTCAGCTCCTACGAGCAGTACTTC. Translation gives CASRDRGLSSYEQYF.

The rearrangement joins TRBV7-9 to TRBJ1-2, with 8 nucleotides matching TRBD1. This CDR3 comprises 16 residues. Unmatched junction bases numbered 6, after V lost 1 base and J lost 2 bases. The germline V gene encodes CDR1 SEHNR and CDR2 FQNEAQ (reference sequence). This CDR3 reads CASSLGGTGANYGYTF. The CDR3 bases are TGTGCCAGCAGCTTAGGGGGGACAGGAGCGAACTATGGCTACACCTTC.

DNA of the CDR3: TGTGCCAGCAGCCAGGGGGACAGGGATAACCAGCCCCAGCATTTT. Translating gives CASSQGDRDNQPQHF. This sequence joins TRBV3-1 and TRBJ1-5; 9 nucleotides align to TRBD1. With V trimmed by 3 bases and J by 7 bases, 7 bases remained unmatched. The CDR3 has 15 amino acids. CDR1 LGHDT and CDR2 YNNKEL come from the germline V gene (reference sequence).

This rearrangement joins TRBV11-2 to TRBJ1-6; maybe TRBD1 (6 bases). Germline CDR1 reads SGHAT; CDR2 reads FQNNGV. V lost 5 bases to trimming and J lost 6 bases, with 14 bases between them. There are 15 residues in the CDR3. The CDR3 sequence is CASSKDKGVNSPLHF. CDR3 nucleotides: TGTGCCAGCAGCAAGGACAAGGGGGTTAATTCACCCCTCCACTTT.

This clonotype was seen repeatedly, ten times or more. The chain couples TRBV12-3 or TRBV12-4 to TRBJ2-3; the match to TRBD2 covers 12 bases. This CDR3 is built from 16 residues. The J segment lost 2 bases and the V segment lost 3 bases, leaving 3 bases of the junction unmatched. The CDR3 is CASSFLAGGPTDTQYF. Written as DNA, the CDR3 is TGTGCCAGCAGTTTCCTAGCGGGGGGGCCCACAGATACGCAGTATTTT.

The rearrangement joins TRBV10-3 to TRBJ1-5; a possible D gene is TRBD1 (6 bases). The germline gives CDR1 ENHRY, CDR2 SYGVKD. Trimming shortened V by 0 bases and J by 2 bases, and 14 bases separated the two germline ends. The CDR3 sequence is 17 residues long. The CDR3 bases are TGTGCCATCAGTGAGTCTCAGGGGAATGTGTGCAATCAGCCCCAGCATTTT. Translation: CAISESQGNVCNQPQHF.

The chain has TRBV4-2 and TRBJ1-5; D remains ambiguous. With 0 bases removed from V and 5 bases from J, the gap between germline ends came to 8 bases. Germline V gene lookup returns CDR1 LGHNA and CDR2 YNFKEQ. This CDR3 region has 14 residues. The CDR3 DNA follows: TGTGCCAGCAGCCAAGATCCTTTTGATCAGCCCCAGCATTTT. Encoded protein: CASSQDPFDQPQHF.

There are a few counts of this clonotype. The rearrangement links TRBV12-3 or TRBV12-4 to TRBJ2-7; 8 nucleotides line up with TRBD2. CDR3 size: 12 residues. J lost 5 bases, V lost 6 bases, and 3 bases had no gene match. CDR3 region: CASSEGLDEQYF. The CDR3, as DNA: TGTGCCAGCAGCGAGGGACTAGACGAGCAGTACTTC.

This clonotype was seen a few times. The V call is TRBV4-1, the J call TRBJ2-7, with TRBD2 matching 7 bases. Per germline, CDR1 MGHRA and CDR2 YSYEKL. Losses at the gene ends were 4 bases for V and 0 bases for J; bases not matched to a gene: 6. CDR3 length: 15 amino acids. CDR3 region: CASSPTGTISYEQYF. The CDR3 region has the DNA TGCGCCAGCAGCCCGACCGGGACTATCTCCTACGAGCAGTACTTC.

About this clonotype itself: One end of the junction varies from germline; a read error may be responsible. The chain joins TRBV20-1 to TRBJ2-3, with TRBD2 matching 9 bases. CDR3 length equals 15 residues. CDR1 is DFQATT and CDR2 is SNEGSKA in the germline V gene (reference sequence). The CDR3 loop is CSAGEAGGRTDTKYF. The CDR3 nucleotides are TGCAGTGCTGGAGAAGCGGGGGGCCGCACAGATACGAAGTATTTT.

By share of the sample, this clonotype is medium-sized. CDR3 loop: CASSAHEQFF. CDR3 nucleotides: TGTGCCAGCAGTGCGCATGAGCAGTTCTTC. The chain carries TRBV12-3 or TRBV12-4 and TRBJ2-1, with D unclear. CDR3 size: 10 residues. Trimming took off 5 bases at V and 8 bases at J, with 4 bases between the two ends.

In regard to this clonotype: This could be a read error, since a much larger clone is one nucleotide away. J is TRBJ2-6 and V is TRBV12-3 or TRBV12-4; D call uncertain. V dropped 3 bases and J dropped 6 bases, with 15 bases sitting between them. The CDR3 totals 16 residues. The CDR3 DNA follows: TGTGCCAGCAGTTTTGGGCGGCGGTTGTCGGCCAACGTCCTGACTTTC. Its protein product is CASSFGRRLSANVLTF.